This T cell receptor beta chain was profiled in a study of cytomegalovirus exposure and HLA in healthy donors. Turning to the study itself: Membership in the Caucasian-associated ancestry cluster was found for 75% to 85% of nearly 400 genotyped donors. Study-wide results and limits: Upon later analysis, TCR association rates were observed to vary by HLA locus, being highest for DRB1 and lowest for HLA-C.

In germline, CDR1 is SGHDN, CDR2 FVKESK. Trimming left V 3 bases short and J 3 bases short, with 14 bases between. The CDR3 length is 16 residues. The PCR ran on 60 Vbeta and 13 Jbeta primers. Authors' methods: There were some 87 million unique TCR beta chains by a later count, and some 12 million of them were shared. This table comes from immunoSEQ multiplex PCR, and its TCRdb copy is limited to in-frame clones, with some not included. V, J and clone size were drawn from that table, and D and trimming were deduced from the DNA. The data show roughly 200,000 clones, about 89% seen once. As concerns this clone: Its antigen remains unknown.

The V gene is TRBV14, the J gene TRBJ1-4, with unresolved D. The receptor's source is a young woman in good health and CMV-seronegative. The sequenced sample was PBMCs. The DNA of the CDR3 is TGTGCCAGCAGCCAGGAGAGGGCCTCTCCTAATGAAAAACTGTTTTTT. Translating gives CASSQERASPNEKLFF.